This T cell receptor beta chain came from a study of Graves' ophthalmopathy and Graves' hyperthyroidism. The CDR3 has 13 amino acids. Germline loops: CDR1 SNHLY, CDR2 FYNNEI. V was pared by 8 bases and J by 4 bases, with 7 bases of the junction left unmatched. RNA transcripts provided the template for amplifying TCR beta CDR3 regions. The workflow started with a first-round RT-PCR run with HTBI primers and then moved on to a second-round multiplex PCR. From the multiplex PCR reads, TCRdb called clonotypes with MiXCR, one entry per CDR3 protein. Of some 380,000 distinct CDR3 sequences in the sample, over 15% were seen once. This clonotype has only one observation.

The clonotype originates from a woman in her late teens or twenties with stable Graves' hyperthyroidism. This chain uses TRBV2 with TRBJ1-2; TRBD1 matches 7 bases. The sample taken for sequencing was peripheral blood. Written as DNA, the CDR3 is TGTGCCAGCCTAAGGGGACAGAGCTATGGCTACACCTTC. Residues: CASLRGQSYGYTF.